One and the same sample provided the 7 T cell receptor beta chains below, sequenced in a study of cytomegalovirus exposure and HLA in healthy donors. Amplification used 60 Vbeta primers and 13 Jbeta primers. Repertoires were generated with immunoSEQ multiplex PCR, while TCRdb's copy carries only in-frame clones and drops some. The sample carries about 160,000 clones, 75% to 80% recorded once. The sample was PBMCs. Receptors were obtained from a woman aged 40 to 50 in good health and CMV-seronegative.

This clone has a single count. The rearrangement links TRBV25-1 to TRBJ2-7; TRBD1 is a possible D gene (6 bases). Germline V CDR1 and CDR2: MGHDK, SYGVNS. V was trimmed by 5 bases and J by 2 bases, leaving 16 bases between them. This CDR3 is 15 amino acids long. The CDR3, as DNA: TGTGCCAGCAGTTTCAAAAAGACAGGAGCCTACGAGCAGTACTTC. It encodes CASSFKKTGAYEQYF.

This clone was observed once. This sequence joins TRBV4-2 and TRBJ2-5, with D possibly matching TRBD1 (6 bases). The DNA matches TRBJ2-7 better at its end, which makes the J call doubtful. The CDR3 covers 14 residues. Germline CDR1 and CDR2: LGHNA and YNFKEQ. The CDR3 reads CASRYDRSSYEQYF. Here the CDR3 DNA reads TGTGCCAGCAGATACGACAGGAGCTCCTACGAGCAGTACTTC.

This clone showed up just a few times. J is TRBJ2-3 and V is TRBV6-5; maybe TRBD1 (6 bases). CDR1 MNHEY and CDR2 SVGAGI come from the germline V gene. Deletions cut 0 bases from V and 4 bases from J, with 11 bases between. The CDR3 is 15 residues long. CDR3 region: CASSYSGAGADTQYF. The CDR3, as DNA: TGTGCCAGCAGTTACTCGGGCGCAGGGGCAGATACGCAGTATTTT.

The rearrangement joins TRBV27 to TRBJ1-5; D perhaps matches TRBD1 (6 bases). This CDR3 contains 16 residues. Looked up from germline, CDR1 is MNHEY and CDR2 is SMNVEV (reference sequence). Trimming took off 7 bases at V and 6 bases at J, with 22 bases between the two ends. In DNA, the CDR3 is TGTGCCAGCAACCCGGGGGGCGCCTATGGGGGTCAGCCCCAGCATTTT. Amino acids: CASNPGGAYGGQPQHF.

This CDR3 reads CASSRAGGSYEQYF. CDR3 coding DNA: TGTGCCAGCAGCCGCGCCGGGGGATCCTACGAGCAGTACTTC. This rearrangement joins TRBV5-4 to TRBJ2-7; tentatively, D is TRBD2 (6 bases). Trimming shortened V by 4 bases and J by 1 base, and 12 bases separated the two germline ends. The CDR3 is 14 amino acids. Germline CDR1 SGHNT, CDR2 YYREEE (reference sequence).

This chain joins TRBV5-1 and TRBJ2-5; a weak D match, TRBD1 (5 bases). Germline loops: CDR1 SGHRS, CDR2 YFSETQ. The germline V and J ends were trimmed by 4 bases and 6 bases, with 16 bases remaining between them. The CDR3 covers 14 residues. In DNA form, the CDR3 reads TGCGCCAGCAGCGTATCAACAGGCGAACAGACCCAGTACTTC. Translating gives CASSVSTGEQTQYF.

On this clone: Germline is not matched at one junction end, which may reflect a read error. The chain links TRBV2 to TRBJ1-1, with D possibly matching TRBD1 (5 bases). The CDR3 length is 14 residues. Germline V gives CDR1 SNHLY, CDR2 FYNNEI. The CDR3 nucleotides read TGTGCCAGCAGTGGGAGTGCAGGGAGGACTGGAGCTTTCTTT. Its protein is CASSGSAGRTGAFF.